This TCR beta chain originates from a study of T cell repertoires in cytomegalovirus infection. Background on the study: Public TCR beta signature analysis indicated the presence of both CMV infection and matching HLA type. The study's findings and limits: Carriers of CMV and the relevant HLA type were discriminated by public TCR beta frequency. HLA-C-restricted, CMV-specific TCR beta clonotypes were dominant ex vivo.

About this clonotype itself: Antigen unknown.

The CDR3 spans 11 residues. Looked up from germline, CDR1 is SGHDN and CDR2 is FVKESK. The ends were cut back, 1 base at V and 10 bases at J, with 7 bases in the middle. MiXCR, applied by TCRdb to the reads, yields one record per CDR3 protein. The profile shows 400,000 to 550,000 distinct CDR3 sequences, about 11% of them singletons. The source is a human donor in good health (CMV status not recorded). Some clones in this sample may be carry-over from other donors' samples. The sequencing sample was made of PBMCs. The chain uses TRBV14 and TRBJ2-5; D is unresolved. The DNA of the CDR3 is TGTGCCAGCAGCCAAGCCAGAGTCCAGTACTTC. Translated, it gives CASSQARVQYF.